The TCR beta chain under discussion was sequenced for a study of T cell responses to AZD1222 COVID-19 vaccine. Study as a whole: Second-dose timings of about 4 or about 12 weeks were pooled.

Sequencing was performed with immunoSEQ multiplex PCR; in TCRdb, only in-frame clones are kept and a portion is missing. The sample has almost 65,000 clones; 84% are singletons. Study results and caveats: Donors in the cohort were predominantly white British and more often female, and clonal diversity was possibly underestimated. Baseline antibody screening turned up just 6 or 7 seropositive AZD1222 recipients. The peak T cell response came first, and repertoires were sampled only after it.

As concerns this clone: As yet, its antigen is unknown.

Sequences were derived from peripheral blood, sampled on day 0 of AZD1222 vaccination. The origin of this receptor is an adult in good health.

The DNA of the CDR3 is TGTGCCAGCACCATTTGGGAGAATGAGCAGTTCTTC. It translates to CASTIWENEQFF. The genes are TRBV2 and TRBJ2-1, with D possibly being TRBD2 (5 bases). This CDR3 comprises 12 residues. Trimming shortened V by 7 bases and J by 7 bases, and 11 bases separated the two germline ends. From germline, CDR1 is SNHLY and CDR2 FYNNEI.